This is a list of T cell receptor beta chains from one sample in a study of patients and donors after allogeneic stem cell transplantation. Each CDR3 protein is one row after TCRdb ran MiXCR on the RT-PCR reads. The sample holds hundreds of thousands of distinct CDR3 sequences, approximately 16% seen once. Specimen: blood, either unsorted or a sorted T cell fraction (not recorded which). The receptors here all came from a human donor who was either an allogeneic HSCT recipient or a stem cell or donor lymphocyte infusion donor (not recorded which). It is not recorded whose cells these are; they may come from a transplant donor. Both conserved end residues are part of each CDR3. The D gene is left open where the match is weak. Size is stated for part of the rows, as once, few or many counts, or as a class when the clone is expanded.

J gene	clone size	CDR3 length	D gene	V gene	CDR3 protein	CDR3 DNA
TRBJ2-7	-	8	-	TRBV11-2	CASSLAYF	TGTGCCAGCAGCTTAGCGTACTTC
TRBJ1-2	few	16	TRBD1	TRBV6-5	CASSSLKTGTNYGYTF	TGTGCCAGCAGTTCCCTTAAGACAGGGACCAACTATGGCTACACCTTC
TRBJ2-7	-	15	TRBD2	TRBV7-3	CASSPRSSGRNEQYF	TGTGCCAGCAGCCCTAGATCTAGCGGGAGAAACGAGCAGTACTTC
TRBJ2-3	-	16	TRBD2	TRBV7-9	CASSPSSGRKVDTQYF	TGTGCCAGCAGCCCCTCCAGCGGGAGGAAGGTGGATACGCAGTATTTT
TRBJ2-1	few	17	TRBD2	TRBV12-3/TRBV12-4	CASRAGLAGPQYNEQFF	TGTGCCAGCAGGGCCGGACTAGCGGGACCCCAGTACAATGAGCAGTTCTTC
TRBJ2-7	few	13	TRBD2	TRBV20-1	CSARGLGTYEQYF	TGCAGTGCTAGGGGACTAGGGACCTACGAGCAGTACTTC
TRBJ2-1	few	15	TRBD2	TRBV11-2	CASSPGLTAGDEQFF	TGTGCCAGCAGCCCGGGACTGACAGCGGGAGATGAGCAGTTCTTC
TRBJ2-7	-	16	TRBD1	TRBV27	CASSFIPDGQGRKQYF	TGTGCCAGCAGTTTTATTCCCGACGGACAGGGAAGGAAGCAGTACTTC
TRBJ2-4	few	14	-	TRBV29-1	CSVEDRLGGNIQYF	TGCAGCGTTGAAGATCGTTTAGGAGGGAACATTCAGTACTTC
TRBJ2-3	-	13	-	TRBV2	CASHPGPKDTQYF	TGTGCCAGTCACCCGGGCCCCAAGGATACGCAGTATTTT
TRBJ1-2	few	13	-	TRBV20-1	CSANSGLDYGYTF	TGCAGTGCAAATTCAGGGTTGGACTATGGCTACACCTTC
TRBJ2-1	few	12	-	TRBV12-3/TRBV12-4	CASSPPSWEQFF	TGTGCCAGCAGTCCCCCGTCATGGGAGCAGTTCTTC
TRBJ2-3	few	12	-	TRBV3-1	CASSQASDTQYF	TGTGCCAGCAGCCAAGCCTCAGATACGCAGTATTTT
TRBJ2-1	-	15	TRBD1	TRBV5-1	CASSNQGQIYNEQFF	TGCGCCAGCAGCAATCAGGGACAGATCTACAATGAGCAGTTCTTC
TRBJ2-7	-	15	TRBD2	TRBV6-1	CASRTGTISSYEQYF	TGTGCCAGCAGGACCGGGACTATTAGCTCCTACGAGCAGTACTTC
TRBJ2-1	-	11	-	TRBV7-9	CASSSGIVEFF	TGTGCCAGCAGCTCGGGGATTGTGGAGTTCTTC
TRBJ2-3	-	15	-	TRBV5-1	CASSPHGGGRDTQYF	TGCGCCAGCAGCCCCCATGGGGGAGGCAGAGATACGCAGTATTTT
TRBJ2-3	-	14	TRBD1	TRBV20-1	CSARDRGQGDTQYF	TGCAGTGCTAGAGACAGGGGGCAGGGAGATACGCAGTATTTT
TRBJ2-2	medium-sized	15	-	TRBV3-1	CASSLDRVYPGELFF	TGTGCCAGCAGCCTCGACCGGGTGTACCCCGGGGAGCTGTTTTTT
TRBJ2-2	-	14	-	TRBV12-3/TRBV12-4	CASTPRGHTGELFF	TGTGCCAGCACCCCACGGGGACACACCGGGGAGCTGTTTTTT
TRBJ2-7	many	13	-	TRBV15	CATSREWVHEQYF	TGTGCCACCAGCAGAGAATGGGTTCACGAGCAGTACTTC
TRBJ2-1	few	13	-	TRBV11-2	CASRETGTRRGFF	TGTGCCAGCAGAGAAACCGGGACTCGACGAGGGTTCTTC
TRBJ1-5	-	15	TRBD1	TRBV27	CASSLLQGRNQPQHF	TGTGCCAGCAGTTTATTACAGGGGCGCAATCAGCCCCAGCATTTT
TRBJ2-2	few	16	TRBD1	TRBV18	CASSPRDRGIAGELFF	TGTGCCAGCTCACCAAGGGACAGGGGAATAGCCGGGGAGCTGTTTTTT
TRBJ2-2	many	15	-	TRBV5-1	CASSLEIRRTGELFF	TGCGCCAGCAGCTTGGAGATACGGAGGACCGGGGAGCTGTTTTTT
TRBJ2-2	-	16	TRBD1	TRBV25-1	CASKEQGAGNTGELFF	TGTGCCAGCAAAGAACAGGGGGCCGGGAACACCGGGGAGCTGTTTTTT
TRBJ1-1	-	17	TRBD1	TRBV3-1	CASSQVSRTGANTEAFF	TGTGCCAGCAGCCAAGTATCTAGGACAGGGGCCAACACTGAAGCTTTCTTT
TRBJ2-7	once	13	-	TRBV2	CASRRTLGYEQYF	TGTGCCAGCAGGAGGACCCTTGGTTACGAGCAGTACTTC
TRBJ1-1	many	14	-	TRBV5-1	CASRVGTVNTEAFF	TGCGCCAGCAGGGTGGGGACGGTGAACACTGAAGCTTTCTTT
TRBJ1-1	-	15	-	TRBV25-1	CASSEDAAMNTEAFF	TGTGCCAGCAGTGAAGACGCAGCAATGAACACTGAAGCTTTCTTT
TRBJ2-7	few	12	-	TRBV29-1	CSVLGAVYEQYF	TGCAGCGTCCTCGGAGCGGTCTACGAGCAGTACTTC
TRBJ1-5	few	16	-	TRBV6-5	CASSYLHWQGGQPQHF	TGTGCCAGCAGTTACCTCCATTGGCAGGGAGGTCAGCCCCAGCATTTT
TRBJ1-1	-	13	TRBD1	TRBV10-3	CAIKRQGNTEAFF	TGTGCCATCAAGAGACAGGGGAACACTGAAGCTTTCTTT
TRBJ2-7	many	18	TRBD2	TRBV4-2	CASSQEGRLAGGGYEQYF	TGTGCCAGCAGCCAAGAAGGTCGCTTAGCGGGAGGTGGATACGAGCAGTACTTC
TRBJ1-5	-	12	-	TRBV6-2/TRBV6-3	CASSYWDQPQHF	TGTGCCAGCAGTTATTGGGATCAGCCCCAGCATTTT
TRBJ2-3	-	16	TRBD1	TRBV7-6	CASSSLEVQGGNTQYF	TGTGCCAGCAGCTCTCTAGAAGTACAGGGGGGAAATACGCAGTATTTT
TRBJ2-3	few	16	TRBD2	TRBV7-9	CASRFTGTRNTDTQYF	TGTGCCAGCAGGTTCACCGGGACTAGAAACACAGATACGCAGTATTTT
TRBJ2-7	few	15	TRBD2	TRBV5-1	CASSFSGGGVYEQYF	TGCGCCAGCAGCTTTAGCGGGGGGGGTGTCTACGAGCAGTACTTC
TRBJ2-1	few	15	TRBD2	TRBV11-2	CASSFQAGGIDEQFF	TGTGCCAGCAGCTTTCAAGCGGGGGGTATCGATGAGCAGTTCTTC
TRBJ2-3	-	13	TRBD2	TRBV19	CASSVAGGPTQYF	TGTGCCAGTAGTGTAGCGGGGGGGCCCACGCAGTATTTT
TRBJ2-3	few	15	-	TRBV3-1	CASSQRERSTDTQYF	TGTGCCAGCAGCCAGAGAGAGCGAAGCACAGATACGCAGTATTTT
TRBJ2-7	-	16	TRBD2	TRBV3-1	CASSQGTSGRWYEQYF	TGTGCCAGCAGCCAAGGGACTAGCGGGAGGTGGTACGAGCAGTACTTC
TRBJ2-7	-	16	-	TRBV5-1	CASSLEVAASSHEQYF	TGCGCCAGCAGCTTGGAGGTAGCGGCCAGCTCCCACGAGCAGTACTTC
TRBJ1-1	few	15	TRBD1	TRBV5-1	CASSQGQGGFTEAFF	TGCGCCAGCAGCCAAGGACAGGGTGGCTTCACTGAAGCTTTCTTT
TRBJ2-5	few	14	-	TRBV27	CASSLEVGRGTQYF	TGTGCCAGCAGTTTAGAAGTGGGCCGGGGGACCCAGTACTTC
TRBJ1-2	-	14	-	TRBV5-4	CASRRAAGSDGYTF	TGTGCCAGCAGACGGGCCGCGGGGTCAGATGGCTACACCTTC
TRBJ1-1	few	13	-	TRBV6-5	CASSWFRGTEAFF	TGTGCCAGCAGTTGGTTCAGGGGAACTGAAGCTTTCTTT
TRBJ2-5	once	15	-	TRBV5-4	CASSLADRTQETQYF	TGTGCCAGCAGCTTGGCCGACAGAACGCAAGAGACCCAGTACTTC
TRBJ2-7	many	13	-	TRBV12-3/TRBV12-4	CASSPGRAKEQYF	TGTGCCAGCAGTCCGGGACGCGCTAAAGAGCAGTACTTC
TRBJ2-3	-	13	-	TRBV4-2	CASSQLDTDTQYF	TGTGCCAGCAGCCAACTAGACACAGATACGCAGTATTTT
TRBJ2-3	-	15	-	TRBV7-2	CARDEGGRSTDTQYF	TGTGCCAGGGACGAGGGCGGGCGATCCACAGATACGCAGTATTTT
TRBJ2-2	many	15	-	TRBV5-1	CASSFARASTGELFF	TGCGCCAGCAGCTTCGCCAGGGCGAGCACCGGGGAGCTGTTTTTT
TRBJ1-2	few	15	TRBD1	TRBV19	CASSTTTGTNYGYTF	TGTGCCAGTAGTACAACGACAGGGACTAACTATGGCTACACCTTC